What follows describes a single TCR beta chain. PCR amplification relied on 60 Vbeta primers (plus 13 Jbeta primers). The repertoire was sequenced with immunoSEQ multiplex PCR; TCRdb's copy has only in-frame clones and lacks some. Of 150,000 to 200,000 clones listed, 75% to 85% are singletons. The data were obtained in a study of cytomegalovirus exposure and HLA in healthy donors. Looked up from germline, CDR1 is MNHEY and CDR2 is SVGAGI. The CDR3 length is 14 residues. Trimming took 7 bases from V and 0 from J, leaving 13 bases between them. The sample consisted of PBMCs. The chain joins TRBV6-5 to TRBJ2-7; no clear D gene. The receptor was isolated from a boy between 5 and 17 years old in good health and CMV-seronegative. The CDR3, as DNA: TGTGCCAGCACGGTAACGCTGAGCTCCTACGAGCAGTACTTC. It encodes CASTVTLSSYEQYF.